The rows below give T cell receptor beta chains drawn from one sample of a study of circulating and synovial CD4+ cells in juvenile arthritis. The protocol was immunoSEQ multiplex PCR, while the TCRdb copy is restricted to in-frame clones and leaves out a portion. Of around 2,700 clones in the sample, 90% were seen once. The sample was HLA-DR+ CD4+ T cells from blood. The receptor set was obtained from a human donor with juvenile idiopathic arthritis. The CDR3 runs from the conserved cysteine through the conserved F or W. Fields, in order: V gene, clone size, D gene, J gene, CDR3 DNA, CDR3 protein. D genes are given only for firm matches. Clone size appears in some rows only: once, few, many, or a class for an expanded clone.

TRBV4-1	NA	TRBD1	TRBJ1-6	TGCGCCAGCAGCCAAGAAAGGGGTCGAGGACAGGGCCATTCACCCCTCCACTTT	CASSQERGRGQGHSPLHF
TRBV7-9	NA	NA	TRBJ1-1	TGTGCCAGCAGCTTAGTGCAGGCCGATGAAGCTTTCTTT	CASSLVQADEAFF
TRBV6-4	once	TRBD1	TRBJ1-1	TGTGCCAGCAGTGACGGGACAGGGATGAACACTGAAGCTTTCTTT	CASSDGTGMNTEAFF
TRBV30	NA	NA	TRBJ2-7	TGTGCCTGGAGTAAGCCGGGCGGGATAGAGGGCTACGAGCAGTACTTC	CAWSKPGGIEGYEQYF
TRBV4-1	NA	TRBD1	TRBJ1-5	TGCGCCAGCAGCCGGGTGCCGAGGACAGGGGGGCCAGAGCAGCCCCAGCATTTT	CASSRVPRTGGPEQPQHF
TRBV30	few	TRBD1	TRBJ1-1	TGTGCCTGGACGGGTGGGACAGGGAGGAACACTGAAGCTTTCTTT	CAWTGGTGRNTEAFF
TRBV5-4	NA	TRBD2	TRBJ2-3	TGTGCCAGCAGCCGACCGGGACTAGGGAGGGCAGATACGCAGTATTTT	CASSRPGLGRADTQYF
TRBV12-5	once	NA	TRBJ1-3	TGTGCTAGTGGTTTTGGGGGGTCTGGAAACACCATATATTTT	CASGFGGSGNTIYF
TRBV12-5	NA	TRBD2	TRBJ2-5	TGTGCTAGTGGCCGGCGTGGGACTAGCGGGGGGGGAGAGACCCAGTACTTC	CASGRRGTSGGGETQYF
TRBV19	few	NA	TRBJ2-2	TGTGCCAGTACCCTCCCGGGACACCCGAACACCGGGGAGCTGTTTTTT	CASTLPGHPNTGELFF
TRBV5-4	NA	TRBD1	TRBJ1-1	TGTGCCAGCAGCGTGCCGGGACAGGGTTATTTAGCTTTCTTT	CASSVPGQGYLAFF
TRBV7-8	NA	NA	TRBJ1-1	TGTGCCAGCAGCTTAGAGGGGTGGAATGAAGCTTTCTTT	CASSLEGWNEAFF
TRBV6-6	NA	TRBD2	TRBJ2-3	TGTGCCAGCAGTTATGGGACTAGCGAACTTTTT	CASSYGTSELF
TRBV4-1	NA	TRBD1	TRBJ1-1	TGCGCCAGCAGCCAACCGGGACAGATGAACACTGAAGCTTTCTTT	CASSQPGQMNTEAFF
TRBV10-3	NA	TRBD2	TRBJ2-3	TGTGCCATCTGGGGCGGGGGGGCAGATACGCAGTATTTT	CAIWGGGADTQYF
TRBV18	NA	NA	TRBJ2-5	TGTGCCAGCTCAGACAGCCCTGCAAAAGAGACCCAGTACTTC	CASSDSPAKETQYF
TRBV4-3	NA	TRBD2	TRBJ2-2	TGCGCCAGCAGACAAGATAAATCGGGACTAGCGGGGTCCTTGAACACCGGGGAGCTGTTTTTT	CASRQDKSGLAGSLNTGELFF
TRBV7-2	NA	TRBD2	TRBJ2-5	TGTGCCAGCAGTTTCGGGACTAGCGGGGGCCAAGAGACCCAGTACTTC	CASSFGTSGGQETQYF
TRBV19	NA	TRBD2	TRBJ2-1	TGTGCCAGTATCGCGGGGGGATACAATGAGCAGTTCTTC	CASIAGGYNEQFF
TRBV6-5	NA	NA	TRBJ1-5	TGTGCCAGCAGCCCAAACATCGATCAGCCCCAGCATTTT	CASSPNIDQPQHF
TRBV4-1	NA	TRBD2	TRBJ2-3	TGCGCCAGCAGCCAGACCCTAGCGGGGGGGAACACAGATACGCAGTATTTT	CASSQTLAGGNTDTQYF
TRBV7-6	NA	TRBD2	TRBJ2-2	TGTGCCAGCAGCTTACTACTAGCGGGGGGCTTCACCGGGGAGCTGTTTTTT	CASSLLLAGGFTGELFF
TRBV27	NA	NA	TRBJ1-6	TGTGCCAGCAGTTCGGCGAGGTCCTATAATTCACCCCTCCACTTT	CASSSARSYNSPLHF
TRBV6-4	NA	NA	TRBJ2-3	TGTGCCAGCAGTCACAAGGATACGCAGTATTTT	CASSHKDTQYF
TRBV15	NA	TRBD1	TRBJ1-1	TGTGCCACCAGCAGGGGGACAGGGAGGACGACTGAAGCTTTCTTT	CATSRGTGRTTEAFF
TRBV27	NA	TRBD1	TRBJ1-4	TGTGCCAGCAGTTACGACAGGGCCGAAAAACTGTTTTTT	CASSYDRAEKLFF
TRBV7-9	once	NA	TRBJ1-1	TGTGCCAGCAGCCTTTCCATCGGGGGGATGACTGAAGCTTTCTTT	CASSLSIGGMTEAFF
TRBV5-1	NA	NA	TRBJ2-7	TGCGCCAGCAGCACTCGGACAGGGGTAGCGGGAGAGCAGTACTTC	CASSTRTGVAGEQYF
TRBV6-4	NA	NA	TRBJ2-3	TGTGCCAGCAGCCACAAGGATACGCAGTATTTT	CASSHKDTQYF
TRBV7-9	NA	NA	TRBJ1-2	TGTGCCAGCAGCTTAGAGGGGATGGGCAGGTCGGCTGGCTACACCTTC	CASSLEGMGRSAGYTF
TRBV7-9	NA	TRBD1	TRBJ1-1	TGTGCCAGCAGCGCGGGACAGCTGAACACTGAAGCTTTCTTT	CASSAGQLNTEAFF
TRBV29-1	NA	NA	TRBJ2-5	TGCAGCGTAGGGAGGAACCAAGAGACCCAGTACTTC	CSVGRNQETQYF
TRBV18	NA	NA	TRBJ1-3	TGTGCCAGCTCACCACTTTCCGGGGGAAACACCATATATTTT	CASSPLSGGNTIYF
TRBV5-1	NA	NA	TRBJ2-1	TGCGCCAGCAGCCTGGGACTCTACAATGAGCAGTTCTTC	CASSLGLYNEQFF
TRBV4-3	NA	TRBD2	TRBJ2-3	TGCGCCAGCACGCCCCCGGGCGGGGGGGCCGATACGCAGTATTTT	CASTPPGGGADTQYF
TRBV5-4	NA	NA	TRBJ1-6	TGTGCCAGCAGGGAGGGGTTGGTTTCACCCCTCCACTTT	CASREGLVSPLHF
TRBV7-8	NA	NA	TRBJ1-5	TGTGCCAGCAGCTTAGCGTCCGGGGGGGCCTACAATCAGCCCCAGCATTTT	CASSLASGGAYNQPQHF
TRBV5-4	NA	NA	TRBJ2-3	TGTGCCAGCACCAGGGGTGGCACAGATACGCAGTATTTT	CASTRGGTDTQYF
TRBV7-9	NA	NA	TRBJ1-1	TGTGCCAGCAGCCTGACAGGTGTGAACACTGAAGCTTTCTTT	CASSLTGVNTEAFF
TRBV10-3	NA	NA	TRBJ2-3	TGTGCCATCAGTGACGTTGAGGGCGCGGATACGCAGTATTTT	CAISDVEGADTQYF
TRBV10-3	NA	TRBD1	TRBJ2-7	TGTGCCATCAGTGTACCCGGGACAGGGTCCCACGAGCAGTACTTC	CAISVPGTGSHEQYF
TRBV11-2	NA	TRBD1	TRBJ2-2	TGTGCCAGCAGGGACAGGGGGACCGGGGAGCTGTTTTTT	CASRDRGTGELFF
TRBV18	NA	TRBD1	TRBJ1-2	TGTGCCAGCTCACCTCTGGACAGGGATGGCTACACCTTC	CASSPLDRDGYTF
TRBV18	NA	TRBD2	TRBJ2-5	TGTGCCAGCTCACCACTCTCGGGGGGACAAGAGACCCAGTACTTC	CASSPLSGGQETQYF
TRBV7-3	once	NA	TRBJ2-2	TGTGCCAGCAGCTTAACGGCGGGGGCCCCCTACGGGGAGCTGTTTTTT	CASSLTAGAPYGELFF
TRBV27	NA	TRBD1	TRBJ1-6	TGTGCCAGTCGACAGGGGGCGACTTATAATTCACCCCTCCACTTT	CASRQGATYNSPLHF
TRBV7-9	NA	TRBD1	TRBJ1-2	TGTGCCAGCGGACAGGGGGCTGGGAGTAGGTATGGCTACACCTTC	CASGQGAGSRYGYTF
TRBV27	NA	TRBD2	TRBJ2-3	TGTGCCAGCAGTTTTTCGCGGGGGGGGACGACTAGCACAGATACGCAGTATTTT	CASSFSRGGTTSTDTQYF
TRBV9	NA	TRBD2	TRBJ2-1	TGTGCCAGCAGCGTTGAGGTGGGACTAGCGGGGGGGCTACTCTACAATGAGCAGTTCTTC	CASSVEVGLAGGLLYNEQFF